This TCR beta chain stems from a study of T cell repertoires in cytomegalovirus infection. The study, taken as a whole, reports: Of the TCR beta families, the public ones yielded a cumulative frequency that identified carriers of CMV plus the relevant HLA. Dominating the ex vivo response were HLA-C-restricted CMV-specific TCR beta clonotypes.

MiXCR, run by TCRdb on the reads, gives a single entry per CDR3 protein. In the table there are under 300,000 distinct CDR3 sequences, approximately 22% of which are singletons. The length of the CDR3 is 12 residues. Germline values: CDR1 SNHLY, CDR2 FYNNEI. V was shortened by 7 bases and J by 4 bases, with 8 bases between the two germline ends. A word on this clonotype: What it binds is unknown.

The starting material was cultured PBMCs, obtained from culture after CMV antigen stimulation. The sequence came from a human donor in good health (CMV status not recorded). Some clones in this sample may be carry-over from other donors' samples. The chain employs TRBV2 and TRBJ2-1, with D hard to call. The DNA for the CDR3 is TGTGCCAGCAAGGGCGGATACAATGAGCAGTTCTTC. Protein product: CASKGGYNEQFF.